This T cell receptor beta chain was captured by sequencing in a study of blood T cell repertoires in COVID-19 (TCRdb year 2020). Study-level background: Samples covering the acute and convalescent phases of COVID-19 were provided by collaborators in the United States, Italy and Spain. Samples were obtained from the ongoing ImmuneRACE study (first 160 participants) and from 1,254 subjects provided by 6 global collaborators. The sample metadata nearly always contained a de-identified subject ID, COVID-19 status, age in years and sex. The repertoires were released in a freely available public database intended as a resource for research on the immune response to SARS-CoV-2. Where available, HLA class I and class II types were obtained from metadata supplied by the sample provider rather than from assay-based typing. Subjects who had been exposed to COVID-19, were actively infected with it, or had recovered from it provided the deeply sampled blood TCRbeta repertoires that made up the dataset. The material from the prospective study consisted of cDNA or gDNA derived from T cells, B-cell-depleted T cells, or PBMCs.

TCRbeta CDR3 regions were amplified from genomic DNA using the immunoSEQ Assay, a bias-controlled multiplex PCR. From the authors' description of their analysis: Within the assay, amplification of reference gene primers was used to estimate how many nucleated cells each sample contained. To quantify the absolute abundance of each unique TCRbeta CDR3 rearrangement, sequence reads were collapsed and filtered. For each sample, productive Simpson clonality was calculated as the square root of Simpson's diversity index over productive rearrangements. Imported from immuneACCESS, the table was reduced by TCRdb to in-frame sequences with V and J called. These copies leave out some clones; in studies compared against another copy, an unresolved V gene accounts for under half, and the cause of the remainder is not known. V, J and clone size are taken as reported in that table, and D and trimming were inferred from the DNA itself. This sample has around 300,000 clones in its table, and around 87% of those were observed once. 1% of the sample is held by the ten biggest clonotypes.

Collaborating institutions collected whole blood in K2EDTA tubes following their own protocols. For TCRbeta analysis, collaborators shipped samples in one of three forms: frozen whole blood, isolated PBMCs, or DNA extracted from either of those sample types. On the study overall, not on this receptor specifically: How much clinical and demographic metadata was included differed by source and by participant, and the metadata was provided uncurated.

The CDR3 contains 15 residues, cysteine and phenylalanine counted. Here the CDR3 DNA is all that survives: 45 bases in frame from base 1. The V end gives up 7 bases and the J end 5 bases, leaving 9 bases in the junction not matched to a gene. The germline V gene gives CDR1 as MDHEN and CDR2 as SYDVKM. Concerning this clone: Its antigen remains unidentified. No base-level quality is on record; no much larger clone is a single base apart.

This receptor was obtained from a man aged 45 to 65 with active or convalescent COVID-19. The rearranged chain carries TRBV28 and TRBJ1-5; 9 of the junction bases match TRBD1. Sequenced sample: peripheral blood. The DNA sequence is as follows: TGTGCCAGCAAACCGGACAGGGGTACGGATCAGCCCCAGCATTTT. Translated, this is CASKPDRGTDQPQHF.